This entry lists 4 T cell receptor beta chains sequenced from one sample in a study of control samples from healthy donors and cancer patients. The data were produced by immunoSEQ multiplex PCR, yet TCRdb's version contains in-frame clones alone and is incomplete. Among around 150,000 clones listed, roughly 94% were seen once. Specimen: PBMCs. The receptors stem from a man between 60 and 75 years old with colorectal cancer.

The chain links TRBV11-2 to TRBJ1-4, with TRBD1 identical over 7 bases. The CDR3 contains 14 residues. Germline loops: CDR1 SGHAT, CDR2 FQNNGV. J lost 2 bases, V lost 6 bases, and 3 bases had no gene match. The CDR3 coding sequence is TGTGCCAGCAGACTGACAGGGACTAATGAAAAACTGTTTTTT. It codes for CASRLTGTNEKLFF.

The DNA of the CDR3 is TGCAGTGCTAATGAGCGGGGGGCTGGCACAGATACGCAGTATTTT. Translation: CSANERGAGTDTQYF. V gene TRBV20-1 combines with J gene TRBJ2-3; 9 nucleotides align to TRBD2. Losses at the gene ends were 4 bases for V and 1 base for J; bases not matched to a gene: 6. CDR1 is DFQATT and CDR2 is SNEGSKA in the germline V gene (reference sequence). This CDR3 comprises 15 residues.

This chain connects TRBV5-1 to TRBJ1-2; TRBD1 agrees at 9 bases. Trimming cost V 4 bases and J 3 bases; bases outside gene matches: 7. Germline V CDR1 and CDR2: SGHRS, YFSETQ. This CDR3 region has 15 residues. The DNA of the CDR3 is TGCGCCAGCAGCCTACAGGGGGCTGGAGACTATGGCTACACCTTC. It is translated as CASSLQGAGDYGYTF.

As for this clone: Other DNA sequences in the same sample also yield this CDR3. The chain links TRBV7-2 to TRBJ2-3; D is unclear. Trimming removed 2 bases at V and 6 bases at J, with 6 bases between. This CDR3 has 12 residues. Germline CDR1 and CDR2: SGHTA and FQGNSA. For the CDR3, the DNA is TGTGCCAGCAGCTTAAAAGGGGATACGCAGTATTTT. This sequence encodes CASSLKGDTQYF.